The 5 T cell receptor beta chains below all came from one sample that was sequenced in a study of blood T cell repertoires in COVID-19. Sequenced by immunoSEQ multiplex PCR; TCRdb stores in-frame clones only, minus some. Here the sample spans approximately 270,000 clones, about four fifths being singletons. Sample: peripheral blood. These receptors originate from an older man with acute or convalescent COVID-19.

This clone came up a few times. The CDR3 DNA reads as TGTGCCAGCAGCCAATTCACAGGGGTTGGAAACACCATATATTTT. Its protein product is CASSQFTGVGNTIYF. V is TRBV4-2 and J is TRBJ1-3; 7 bases align to TRBD1. Losses at the gene ends were 2 bases for V and 3 bases for J; bases not matched to a gene: 4. The germline V gene encodes CDR1 LGHNA and CDR2 YNFKEQ. The CDR3 runs to 15 residues.

The chain carries TRBV2 and TRBJ2-7, with D unresolved. CDR3 length: 13 residues. Trimming shortened V by 7 bases and J by 0 bases, and 10 bases separated the two germline ends. The germline V gene has CDR1 SNHLY and CDR2 FYNNEI. This CDR3 reads CASNYISSYEQYF. The CDR3 nucleotides are TGTGCCAGCAATTACATCAGCTCCTACGAGCAGTACTTC.

The genes are TRBV20-1 and TRBJ2-3; 9 bases map to TRBD2. The germline V gene encodes CDR1 DFQATT and CDR2 SNEGSKA (reference sequence). This CDR3 spans 14 amino acids. V lost 3 bases, J lost 6 bases, and 7 bases stayed unmatched. CDR3 residues: CSASSGLASDTQYF. The CDR3 DNA reads TGCAGTGCTAGTTCGGGACTAGCAAGCGATACGCAGTATTTT.

This chain connects TRBV19 to TRBJ1-3, with 10 bases fitting TRBD1. This CDR3 has 14 amino acids. V shed 7 bases and J 8 bases; nucleotides not matched to a gene: 8. Germline values: CDR1 LNHDA, CDR2 SQIVND (reference sequence). The DNA of the CDR3 is TGTGCCAGTACTCGAAGACAGGGGGCTCACACCATATATTTT. It yields the protein CASTRRQGAHTIYF. Supplemented by reference TRBV19 and TRBJ1-3, the full variable domain reads DGGITQSPKYLFRKEGQNVTLSCEQNLNHDAMYWYRQDPGQGLRLIYYSQIVNDFQKGDIAEGYSVSREKKESFPLTVTSAQKNPTAFYLCASTRRQGAHTIYFGEGSWLTVV.

This clone appeared a few times. This chain links TRBV19 with TRBJ2-1, with 9 nucleotides matching TRBD2. V lost 4 bases to trimming and J lost 7 bases; unmatched junction nucleotides: 11. This CDR3 region has 16 residues. Germline V gene data show CDR1 as LNHDA and CDR2 as SQIVND (reference sequence). CDR3 bases: TGTGCCAGTAGTACCAGACTAGCGGAGGGGCAGAATGAGCAGTTCTTC. Amino acid sequence: CASSTRLAEGQNEQFF.